The text below deals with one T cell receptor (beta chain). Its antigen is unknown. The data belong to a study of T-cell reconstitution after alpha-beta-depleted transplantation in children. Findings of the study overall: A year had passed since transplant, and T-cell counts and diversity by then came mostly from newly produced T cells.

Researchers prepared the TCRbeta library using unique molecular identifiers, the study reports. MiXCR was run by TCRdb on the PCR reads, yielding one entry per CDR3 protein. The sample consists of approximately 650,000 distinct CDR3 sequences, around 13% of them appearing once. The germline CDR1 and CDR2 sequences are MDHEN and SYDVKM. The ends were cut back, 5 bases at V and 2 bases at J, with 16 bases in the middle. This CDR3 has 17 amino acids. This receptor was taken from a girl under 10 years old with congenital amegakaryocytic thrombocytopenia, due to receive a stem cell transplant. The chain has TRBV28 and TRBJ1-6; D is possibly TRBD1 (6 bases). Material: PBMCs, obtained before TCRalphabeta/CD19-depleted stem cell transplant. CDR3 sequence (DNA): TGTGCCAGCAGTCGGACACAGGGTCTGCCCTATAATTCACCCCTCCACTTT. It encodes CASSRTQGLPYNSPLHF.